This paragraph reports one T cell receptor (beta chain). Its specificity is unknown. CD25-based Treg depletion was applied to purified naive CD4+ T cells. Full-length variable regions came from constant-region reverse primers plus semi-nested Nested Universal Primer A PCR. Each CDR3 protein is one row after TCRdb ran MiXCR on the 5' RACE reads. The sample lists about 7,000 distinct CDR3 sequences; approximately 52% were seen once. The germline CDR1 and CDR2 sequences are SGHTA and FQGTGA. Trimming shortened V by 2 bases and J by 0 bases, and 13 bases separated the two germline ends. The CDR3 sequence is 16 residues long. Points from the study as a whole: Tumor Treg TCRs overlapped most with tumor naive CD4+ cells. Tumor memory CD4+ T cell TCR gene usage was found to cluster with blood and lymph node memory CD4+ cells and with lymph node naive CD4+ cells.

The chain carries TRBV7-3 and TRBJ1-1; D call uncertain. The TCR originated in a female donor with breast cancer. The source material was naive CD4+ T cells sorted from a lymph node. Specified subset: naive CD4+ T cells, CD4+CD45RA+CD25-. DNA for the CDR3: TGTGCCAGCAGCTTAGGCCCGGCTCAAATGAACACTGAAGCTTTCTTT. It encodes CASSLGPAQMNTEAFF.